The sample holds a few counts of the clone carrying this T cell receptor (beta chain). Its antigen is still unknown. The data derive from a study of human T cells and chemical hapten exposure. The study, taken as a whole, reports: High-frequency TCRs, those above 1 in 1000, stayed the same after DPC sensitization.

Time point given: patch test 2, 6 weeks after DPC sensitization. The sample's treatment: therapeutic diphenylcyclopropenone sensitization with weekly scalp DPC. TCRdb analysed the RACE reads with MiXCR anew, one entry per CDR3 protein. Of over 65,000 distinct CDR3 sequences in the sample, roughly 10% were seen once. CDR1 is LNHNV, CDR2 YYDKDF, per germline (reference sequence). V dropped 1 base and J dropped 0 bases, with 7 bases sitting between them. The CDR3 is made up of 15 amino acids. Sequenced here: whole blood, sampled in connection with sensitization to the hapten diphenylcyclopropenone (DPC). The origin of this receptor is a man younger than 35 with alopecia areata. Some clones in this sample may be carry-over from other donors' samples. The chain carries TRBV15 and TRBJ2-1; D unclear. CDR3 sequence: CATSRGSRSYNEQFF. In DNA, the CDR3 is TGTGCCACCAGCAGAGGATCCCGCTCCTACAATGAGCAGTTCTTC.